What follows are 5 T cell receptor beta chains derived from one specimen sequenced in a study of CD8+CD57+ T cells in acquired aplastic anemia. It was patients with CD8+CD57+ cell expansion by flow cytometry who were chosen for sequencing. TCR beta VDJ and CDR3 were profiled, and genomic DNA was the template. TCRdb fed the reads into MiXCR, producing one record per CDR3 protein. The data hold nearly 60,000 distinct CDR3 sequences, with around 60% observed a single time. The sequencing input was sorted CD4+, CD8+, or CD8+CD57+ T cells (not recorded which) from PBMCs. The receptors originated from a human donor with aplastic anemia.

This clonotype was recorded once. This rearrangement joins TRBV25-1 to TRBJ2-4; 9 bases line up with TRBD1. The CDR3 runs to 14 residues. V trimming: 5 bases; J trimming: 7 bases; junction bases outside the gene matches: 6. The germline V gene has CDR1 MGHDK and CDR2 SYGVNS. The CDR3 region is CASSFRDRVNIQYF. CDR3 nucleotides: TGTGCCAGCAGTTTCCGGGACAGGGTGAACATTCAGTACTTC.

The chain is built from TRBV10-3 and TRBJ2-7, with TRBD1 matching over 7 bases. V trimming: 10 bases; J trimming: 0 bases; junction bases outside the gene matches: 9. This CDR3 is built from 14 residues. Germline V gene data show CDR1 as ENHRY and CDR2 as SYGVKD. The CDR3 loop reads CATMGDRSSYEQYF. Written as DNA, the CDR3 is TGTGCCACCATGGGGGACAGAAGCTCCTACGAGCAGTACTTC.

The rearrangement links TRBV2 to TRBJ1-2, with D hard to call. From germline, CDR1 is SNHLY and CDR2 FYNNEI. V lost 3 bases to trimming and J lost 2 bases, with 7 bases between them. The CDR3 totals 13 residues. CDR3 coding DNA: TGTGCCAGCAGTGACGACCAGAACTATGGCTACACCTTC. This translates into CASSDDQNYGYTF.

V is TRBV15 and J is TRBJ1-2, with D perhaps matching TRBD1 (6 bases). V lost 9 bases to trimming and J lost 2 bases, with 16 bases between them. This CDR3 spans 14 amino acids. Per germline, CDR1 LNHNV and CDR2 YYDKDF (reference sequence). The CDR3, as DNA: TGTGCCACTGCGGAACCGACAGGAAACTATGGCTACACCTTC. It is translated as CATAEPTGNYGYTF.

This sequence joins TRBV15 and TRBJ2-7; D may be TRBD1 (5 bases). Germline V gene lookup returns CDR1 LNHNV and CDR2 YYDKDF (reference sequence). The V gene lost 1 base and the J gene lost 4 bases, with 8 bases spanning the gap. There are 13 residues in the CDR3. The DNA for the CDR3 is TGTGCCACCAGCAGAGGGACAAGTTACGAGCAGTACGTC. This encodes CATSRGTSYEQYV.